The sequence of this T cell receptor (beta chain) was determined in a study of blood T cell repertoires in COVID-19. Overall study context: Both acute and convalescent COVID-19 samples were obtained from the United States, Italy and Spain. From T cells, B-cell-depleted T cells, or PBMCs came the material, which was cDNA or gDNA.

Germline values: CDR1 MRHNA, CDR2 SNTAGT. V shed 5 bases and J 6 bases; nucleotides not matched to a gene: 4. This CDR3 has 14 amino acids. Authors' methods: Reference gene primers were amplified, and this amplification served to estimate nucleated cell counts. Assay: immunoSEQ multiplex PCR; the TCRdb copy retains only in-frame clones and omits some. Clone size and the V and J calls come from that table; the DNA yielded D and trimming. Of approximately 120,000 clones listed, around 85% were seen once; the top ten hold 15% to 20%. V usage is TRBV6-4 and J usage is TRBJ2-2; 9 bases agree with TRBD1. Material for sequencing was peripheral blood. This TCR was recovered from a woman aged 45-65 years who had recovered from COVID-19. Written as DNA, the CDR3 is TGTGCCAGCAGTAGGGACAGGGTGTCCGGGGAGCTGTTTTTT. Translated: CASSRDRVSGELFF.